A single T cell receptor (beta chain) is shown here with its context. Assignments of participants to cohorts depended upon their own reported clinical history. Exposed volunteers were people who met a COVID-19 case within 2 weeks before study entry. CDR3 length: 15 residues. Losses at the gene ends were 5 bases for V and 4 bases for J; bases not matched to a gene: 6. The V gene's germline CDR1 is SGHVS and CDR2 FQNEAQ. This specimen comes from a study of blood T cell repertoires in COVID-19. Study as a whole: The samples span acute and convalescent COVID-19 from the United States, Italy and Spain.

Source study methods: Reference gene primer amplification gave nucleated cell count estimates. Method: immunoSEQ multiplex PCR; TCRdb's copy keeps in-frame clones and lacks some. D and trimming come from the DNA, and the V and J calls and clone size come from that table. The repertoire holds some 180,000 clones, with about 80% as singletons. This TCR came from a man aged 55-75 years who had been exposed to COVID-19. The chain couples TRBV7-8 to TRBJ2-7; 12 bases agree with TRBD1. Sequencing input: PBMCs or T cells enriched from blood (not recorded which). This chain's CDR3 is CASSPGTGGSYEQYF. The CDR3 DNA sequence: TGTGCCAGCAGCCCGGGGACAGGGGGCTCGTACGAGCAGTACTTC.